These 2 T cell receptor beta chains were all obtained from the same sample, sequenced in a study of control samples from healthy donors and cancer patients (dated by TCRdb to about 2020). The library was generated by the immunoSEQ multiplex PCR assay. The immuneACCESS repertoire file appears here via TCRdb, limited to in-frame rearrangements. These files lack a portion of the clones; in checked studies, under half of the deficit traces to unresolved V genes, and the cause of the others is not known. This sample has about 130,000 clones in its table, and around 90% of those were observed once. The biggest ten clones account for 2% to 2.5% of the sample. The source material was blood. These receptors were obtained from a man younger than 30 in good health.

This chain connects TRBV28 to TRBJ1-4; maybe TRBD1 (5 bases). The germline CDR1 and CDR2 sequences are MDHEN and SYDVKM. The CDR3 sequence is 15 residues long. Trimming stripped 4 bases from V and 0 bases from J, with 9 bases between. In DNA form, the CDR3 reads TGTGCCAGCAGTTCTGTGACAGCAACTAATGAAAAACTGTTTTTT. Residues: CASSSVTATNEKLFF.

The V call is TRBV28, the J call TRBJ1-2; D gene unclear. Trimming took 2 bases from V and 4 from J, leaving 14 bases between them. The CDR3 loop spans 15 amino acids. CDR1 MDHEN and CDR2 SYDVKM come from the germline V gene. As DNA, the CDR3 is TGTGCCAGCAGTTTACTCGAGACTTTTAGCTATGGCTACACCTTC. It translates to CASSLLETFSYGYTF.